This TCR beta chain was profiled in a study of blood T cell repertoires in COVID-19. This clone was seen once. Per the original methods: Amplification from reference gene primers served as the basis for estimated nucleated cell counts. Data came from immunoSEQ multiplex PCR; TCRdb stores just in-frame clones and leaves some out. The V and J calls and clone size are taken from that table; D and trimming were inferred from the DNA. The sample has about 160,000 clones, around nine tenths seen once. CDR1 and CDR2 from the germline V gene are MNHEY and SVGAGI. The CDR3 consists of 16 residues. The V segment lost 0 bases and the J segment 4 bases; nucleotides outside the gene matches: 7.

Material: PBMCs or T cells enriched from blood (not recorded which). The sequence was collected from a woman aged 50 to 65 who had recovered from COVID-19. V gene TRBV6-5 combines with J gene TRBJ1-2, with 8 positions matching TRBD1. CDR3 DNA: TGTGCCAGCAGTTACTCCCGGACAGGGCTTATCTATGGCTACACCTTC. This encodes CASSYSRTGLIYGYTF.